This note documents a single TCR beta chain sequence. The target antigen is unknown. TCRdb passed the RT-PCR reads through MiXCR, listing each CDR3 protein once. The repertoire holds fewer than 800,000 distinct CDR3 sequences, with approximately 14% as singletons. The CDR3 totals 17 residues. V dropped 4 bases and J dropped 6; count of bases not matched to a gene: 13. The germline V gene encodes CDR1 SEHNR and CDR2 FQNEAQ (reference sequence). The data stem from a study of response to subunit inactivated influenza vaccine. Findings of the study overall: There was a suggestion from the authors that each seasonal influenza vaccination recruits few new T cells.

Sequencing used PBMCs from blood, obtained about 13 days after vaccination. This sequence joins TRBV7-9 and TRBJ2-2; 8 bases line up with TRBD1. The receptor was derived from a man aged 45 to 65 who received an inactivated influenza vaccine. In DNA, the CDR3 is TGTGCCAGCAGCTCCTGGACAGGGAACCGTATCGCCGGGGAGCTGTTTTTT. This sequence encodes CASSSWTGNRIAGELFF.